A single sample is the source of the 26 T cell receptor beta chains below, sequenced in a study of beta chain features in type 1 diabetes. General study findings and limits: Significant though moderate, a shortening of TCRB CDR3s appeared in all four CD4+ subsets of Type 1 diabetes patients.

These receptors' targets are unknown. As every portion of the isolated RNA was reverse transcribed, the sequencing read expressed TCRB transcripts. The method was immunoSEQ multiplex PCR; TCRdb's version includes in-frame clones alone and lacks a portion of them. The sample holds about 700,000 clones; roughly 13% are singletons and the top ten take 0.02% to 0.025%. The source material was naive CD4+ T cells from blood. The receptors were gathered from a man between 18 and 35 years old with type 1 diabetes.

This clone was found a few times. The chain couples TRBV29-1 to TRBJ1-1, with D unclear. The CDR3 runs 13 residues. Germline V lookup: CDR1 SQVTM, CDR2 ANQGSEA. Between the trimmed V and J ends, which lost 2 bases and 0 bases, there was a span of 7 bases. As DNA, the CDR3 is TGCAGCGTTGAATGGTCTATGAACACTGAAGCTTTCTTT. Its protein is CSVEWSMNTEAFF.

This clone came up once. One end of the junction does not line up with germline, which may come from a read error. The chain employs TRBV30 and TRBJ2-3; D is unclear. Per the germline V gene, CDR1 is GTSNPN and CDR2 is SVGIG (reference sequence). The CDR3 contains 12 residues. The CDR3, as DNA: TGTACCTGGAGTGTGTCCACAGATACGCAGTATTTT. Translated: CTWSVSTDTQYF.

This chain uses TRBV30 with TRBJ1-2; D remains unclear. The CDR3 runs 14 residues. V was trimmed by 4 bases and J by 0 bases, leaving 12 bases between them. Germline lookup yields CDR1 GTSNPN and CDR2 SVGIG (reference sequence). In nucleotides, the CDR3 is TGTGCCTGGAAACCTTCGATTCCTAACTATGGCTACACCTTC. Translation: CAWKPSIPNYGYTF.

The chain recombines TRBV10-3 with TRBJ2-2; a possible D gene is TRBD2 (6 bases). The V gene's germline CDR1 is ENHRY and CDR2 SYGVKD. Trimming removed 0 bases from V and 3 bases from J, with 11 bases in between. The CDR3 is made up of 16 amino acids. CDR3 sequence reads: CAISESGTGDTGELFF. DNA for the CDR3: TGTGCCATCAGTGAGTCTGGGACTGGCGACACCGGGGAGCTGTTTTTT.

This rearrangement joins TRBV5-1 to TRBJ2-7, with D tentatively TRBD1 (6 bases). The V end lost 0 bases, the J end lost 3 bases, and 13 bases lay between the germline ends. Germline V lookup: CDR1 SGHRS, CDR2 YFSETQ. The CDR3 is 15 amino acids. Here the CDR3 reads CASSLESGVDYEQYF. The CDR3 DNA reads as TGCGCCAGCAGCTTGGAGTCAGGGGTAGACTACGAGCAGTACTTC.

The CDR3 loop is CARAGGTDTQYF. The CDR3 DNA reads TGTGCCCGAGCGGGGGGTACAGATACGCAGTATTTT. The V call is TRBV30, the J call TRBJ2-3; 9 bases match TRBD2. Germline trimming cut 8 bases from V and 3 bases from J; bases unmatched to any gene: 3. The CDR3 length is 12 residues. Germline V gene data show CDR1 as GTSNPN and CDR2 as SVGIG (reference sequence).

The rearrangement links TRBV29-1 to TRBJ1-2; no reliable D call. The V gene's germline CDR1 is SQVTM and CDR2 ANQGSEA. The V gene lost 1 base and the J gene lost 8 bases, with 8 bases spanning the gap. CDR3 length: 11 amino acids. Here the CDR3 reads CSVEGHEGYTF. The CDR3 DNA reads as TGCAGCGTTGAAGGCCATGAGGGCTACACCTTC.

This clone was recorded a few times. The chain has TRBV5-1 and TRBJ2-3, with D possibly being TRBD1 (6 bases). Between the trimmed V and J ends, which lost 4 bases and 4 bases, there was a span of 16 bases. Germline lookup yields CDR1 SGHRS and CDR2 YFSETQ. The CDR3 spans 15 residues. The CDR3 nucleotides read TGCGCCAGCAGCCGAACTACAGGGATTGCAGATACGCAGTATTTT. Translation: CASSRTTGIADTQYF.

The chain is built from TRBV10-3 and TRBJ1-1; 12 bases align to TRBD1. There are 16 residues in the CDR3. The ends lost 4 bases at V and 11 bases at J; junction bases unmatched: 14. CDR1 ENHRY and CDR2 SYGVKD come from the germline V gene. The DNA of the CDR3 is TGTGCCATCAGTGTGATTAAGGGACAGGGGGCCGGGGACGCTTTCTTT. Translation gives CAISVIKGQGAGDAFF.

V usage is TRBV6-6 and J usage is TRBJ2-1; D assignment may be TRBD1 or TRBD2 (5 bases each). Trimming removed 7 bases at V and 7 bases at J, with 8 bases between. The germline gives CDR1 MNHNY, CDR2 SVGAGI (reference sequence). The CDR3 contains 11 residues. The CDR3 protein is CASTGANEQFF. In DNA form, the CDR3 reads TGTGCCAGCACCGGGGCAAATGAGCAGTTCTTC.

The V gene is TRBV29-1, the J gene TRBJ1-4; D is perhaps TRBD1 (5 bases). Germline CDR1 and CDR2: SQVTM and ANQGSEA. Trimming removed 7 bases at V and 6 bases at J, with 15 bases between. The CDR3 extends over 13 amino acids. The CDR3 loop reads CSARDGNYEKLFF. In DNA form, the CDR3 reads TGCAGCGCACGGGACGGAAATTATGAAAAACTGTTTTTT.

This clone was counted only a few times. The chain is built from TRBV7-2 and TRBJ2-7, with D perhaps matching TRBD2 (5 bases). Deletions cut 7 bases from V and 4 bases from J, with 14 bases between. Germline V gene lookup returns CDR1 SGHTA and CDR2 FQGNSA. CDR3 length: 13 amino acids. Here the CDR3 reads CASTPRALYEQYF. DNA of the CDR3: TGTGCCAGCACCCCGAGGGCCCTTTACGAGCAGTACTTC.

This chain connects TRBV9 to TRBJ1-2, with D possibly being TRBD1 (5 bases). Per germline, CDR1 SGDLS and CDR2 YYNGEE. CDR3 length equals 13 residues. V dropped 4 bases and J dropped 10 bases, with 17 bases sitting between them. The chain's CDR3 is CASSIPYGRDYTF. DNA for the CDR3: TGTGCCAGCAGCATTCCCTATGGCAGGGACTACACCTTC.

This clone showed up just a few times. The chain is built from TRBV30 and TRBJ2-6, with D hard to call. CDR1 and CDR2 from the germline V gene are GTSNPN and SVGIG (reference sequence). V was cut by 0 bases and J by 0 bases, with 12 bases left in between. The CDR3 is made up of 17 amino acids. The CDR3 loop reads CAWSVLWGDSGANVLTF. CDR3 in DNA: TGTGCCTGGAGTGTACTATGGGGTGACTCTGGGGCCAACGTCCTGACTTTC.

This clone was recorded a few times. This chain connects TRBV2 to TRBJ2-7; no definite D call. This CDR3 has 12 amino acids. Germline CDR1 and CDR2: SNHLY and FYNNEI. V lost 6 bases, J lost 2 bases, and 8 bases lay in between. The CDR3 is CASRAETYEQYF. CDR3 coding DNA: TGTGCCAGCAGGGCAGAGACCTACGAGCAGTACTTC.

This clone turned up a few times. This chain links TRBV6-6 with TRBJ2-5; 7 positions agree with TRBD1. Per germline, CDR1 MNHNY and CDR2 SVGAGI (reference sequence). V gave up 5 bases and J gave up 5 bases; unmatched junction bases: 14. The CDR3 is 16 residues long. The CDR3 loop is CASSPLGAGGRETQYF. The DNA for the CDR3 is TGTGCCAGCAGTCCCCTTGGGGCAGGGGGTAGGGAGACCCAGTACTTC.

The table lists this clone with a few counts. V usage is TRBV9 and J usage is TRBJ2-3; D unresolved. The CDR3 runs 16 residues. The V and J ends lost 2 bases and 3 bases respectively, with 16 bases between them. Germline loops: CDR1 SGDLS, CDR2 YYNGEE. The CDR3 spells CASSVIGLDLTDTQYF. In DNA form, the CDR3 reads TGTGCCAGCAGCGTCATTGGGCTAGATTTGACAGATACGCAGTATTTT.

The CDR3 here is CAAGQFNYGYTF. Here the CDR3 DNA reads TGTGCCGCGGGGCAGTTTAACTATGGCTACACCTTC. The V gene is TRBV6-6, the J gene TRBJ1-2; possible D gene TRBD1, 5 bases. Germline-derived CDR1 and CDR2 are MNHNY and SVGAGI (reference sequence). This CDR3 has 12 residues. The V and J ends lost 11 bases and 1 base respectively, with 11 bases between them.

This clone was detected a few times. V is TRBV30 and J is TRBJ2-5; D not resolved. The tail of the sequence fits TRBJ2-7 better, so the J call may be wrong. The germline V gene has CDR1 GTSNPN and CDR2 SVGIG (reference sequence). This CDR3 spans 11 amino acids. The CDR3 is CAWSGHYEQYF. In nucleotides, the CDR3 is TGTGCCTGGAGTGGCCACTACGAGCAGTACTTC.

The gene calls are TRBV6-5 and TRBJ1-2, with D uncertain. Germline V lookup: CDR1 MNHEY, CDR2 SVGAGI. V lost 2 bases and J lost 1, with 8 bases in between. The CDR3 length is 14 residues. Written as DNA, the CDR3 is TGTGCCAGCAGTTACACGGGGTATAACTATGGCTACACCTTC. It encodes CASSYTGYNYGYTF.

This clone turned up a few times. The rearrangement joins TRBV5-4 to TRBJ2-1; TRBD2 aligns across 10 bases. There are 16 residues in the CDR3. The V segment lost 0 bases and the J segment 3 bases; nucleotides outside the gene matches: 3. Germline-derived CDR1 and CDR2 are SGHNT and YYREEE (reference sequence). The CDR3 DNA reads TGTGCCAGCAGCTTGGCCGCTAGCGGGGGCTACAATGAGCAGTTCTTC. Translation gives CASSLAASGGYNEQFF. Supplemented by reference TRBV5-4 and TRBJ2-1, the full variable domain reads ETGVTQSPTHLIKTRGQQVTLRCSSQSGHNTVSWYQQALGQGPQFIFQYYREEENGRGNFPPRFSGLQFPNYSSELNVNALELDDSALYLCASSLAASGGYNEQFFGPGTRLTVL.

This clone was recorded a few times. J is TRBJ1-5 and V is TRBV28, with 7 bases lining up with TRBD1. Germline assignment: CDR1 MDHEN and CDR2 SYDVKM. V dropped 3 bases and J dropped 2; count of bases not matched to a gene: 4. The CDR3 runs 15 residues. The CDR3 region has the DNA TGTGCCAGCAGTTTGCACAGGGGTGGCAATCAGCCCCAGCATTTT. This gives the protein CASSLHRGGNQPQHF.

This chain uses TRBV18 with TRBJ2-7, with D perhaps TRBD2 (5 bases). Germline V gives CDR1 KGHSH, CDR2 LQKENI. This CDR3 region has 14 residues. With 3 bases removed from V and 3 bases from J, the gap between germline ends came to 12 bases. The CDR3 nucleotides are TGTGCCAGCTCACCGCCTGTGGAGGACTACGAGCAGTACTTC. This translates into CASSPPVEDYEQYF.

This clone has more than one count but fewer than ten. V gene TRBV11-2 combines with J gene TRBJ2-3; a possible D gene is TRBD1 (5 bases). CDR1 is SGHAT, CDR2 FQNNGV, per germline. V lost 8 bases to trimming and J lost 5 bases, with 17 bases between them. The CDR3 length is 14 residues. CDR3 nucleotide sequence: TGTGCCAGCGCCGAACAGGCGATTGGAGATACGCAGTATTTT. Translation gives CASAEQAIGDTQYF.

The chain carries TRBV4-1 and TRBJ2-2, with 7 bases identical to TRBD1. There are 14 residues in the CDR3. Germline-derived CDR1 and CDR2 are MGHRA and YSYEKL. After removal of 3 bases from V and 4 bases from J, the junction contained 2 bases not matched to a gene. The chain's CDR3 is CASSHHRGTGELFF. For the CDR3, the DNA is TGCGCCAGCAGCCACCACAGGGGCACCGGGGAGCTGTTTTTT.

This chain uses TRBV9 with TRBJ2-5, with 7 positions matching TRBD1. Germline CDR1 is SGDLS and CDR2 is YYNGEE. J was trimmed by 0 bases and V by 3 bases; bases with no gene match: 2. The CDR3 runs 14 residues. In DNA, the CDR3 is TGTGCCAGCAGCGCGACAGGGTACCAAGAGACCCAGTACTTC. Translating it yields CASSATGYQETQYF.